This entry lists 9 T cell receptor beta chains sequenced from one sample in a study of cytomegalovirus exposure and HLA in healthy donors. Clones were sequenced by immunoSEQ multiplex PCR, and TCRdb holds only the in-frame ones, with some missing. This table has 200,000 to 250,000 clones, roughly 91% appearing once. The specimen was PBMCs. Source of these receptors: a woman aged 18-29 years in good health and CMV-seropositive.

V is TRBV7-9 and J is TRBJ2-7, with 11 bases identical to TRBD2. Trimming removed 2 bases from V and 0 bases from J; junction bases left unmatched: 6. The CDR3 is made up of 17 amino acids. Germline V gives CDR1 SEHNR, CDR2 FQNEAQ (reference sequence). This CDR3 reads CASSLPRLAGSSYEQYF. CDR3 nucleotides: TGTGCCAGCAGCTTACCAAGACTAGCGGGATCCTCCTACGAGCAGTACTTC.

The chain has TRBV28 and TRBJ2-2; D remains ambiguous. In germline, CDR1 is MDHEN, CDR2 SYDVKM. Trimming removed 2 bases at V and 4 bases at J, with 5 bases between. CDR3 length equals 13 residues. The CDR3: CASSLSITGELFF. The CDR3 bases are TGTGCCAGCAGTTTAAGCATCACCGGGGAGCTGTTTTTT. Full variable domain (rest looked up from reference TRBV28 and TRBJ2-2): DVKVTQSSRYLVKRTGEKVFLECVQDMDHENMFWYRQDPGLGLRLIYFSYDVKMKEKGDIPEGYSVSREKKERFSLILESASTNQTSMYLCASSLSITGELFFGEGSRLTVL.

The V and J genes are TRBV28 and TRBJ1-1; no reliable D call. The CDR3 is made up of 13 amino acids. Deletions cut 7 bases from V and 1 base from J, with 10 bases between. Germline loops: CDR1 MDHEN, CDR2 SYDVKM. CDR3 amino acids: CASTDGWNTEAFF. For the CDR3, the DNA is TGTGCCAGCACCGACGGGTGGAACACTGAAGCTTTCTTT.

This chain links TRBV18 with TRBJ2-7; D not certain. This CDR3 comprises 15 residues. Per germline, CDR1 KGHSH and CDR2 LQKENI. The germline V and J ends were trimmed by 6 bases and 2 bases, with 17 bases remaining between them. The CDR3 coding sequence is TGTGCCAGCTCTCGCTCGGCAGGCGACACCTACGAGCAGTACTTC. The encoded protein is CASSRSAGDTYEQYF. Filled out from reference TRBV18 and TRBJ2-7, the complete variable domain reads NAGVMQNPRHLVRRRGQEARLRCSPMKGHSHVYWYRQLPEEGLKFMVYLQKENIIDESGMPKERFSAEFPKEGPSILRIQQVVRGDSAAYFCASSRSAGDTYEQYFGPGTRLTVT.

The CDR3 region has the DNA TGTGCCAGCAGCTTTAGAATGAACACTGAAGCTTTCTTT. It yields the protein CASSFRMNTEAFF. The chain employs TRBV11-2 and TRBJ1-1; D remains ambiguous. Germline V gene sequence: CDR1 SGHAT, CDR2 FQNNGV. This CDR3 is 13 amino acids long. Trimming left V 3 bases short and J 0 bases short, with 5 bases between.

In its sample, this clone was seen a few times. The V and J genes are TRBV6-5 and TRBJ1-2; D is uncertain. Germline lookup yields CDR1 MNHEY and CDR2 SVGAGI. V lost 11 bases to trimming and J lost 1 base, with 11 bases between them. The CDR3 consists of 12 residues. The CDR3 region is CAARRDNYGYTF. Written as DNA, the CDR3 is TGTGCCGCCCGGAGGGATAACTATGGCTACACCTTC.

The V gene is TRBV2, the J gene TRBJ1-4, with no clear D. Per germline, CDR1 SNHLY and CDR2 FYNNEI. The germline V and J ends were trimmed by 4 bases and 6 bases, with 9 bases remaining between them. This CDR3 spans 13 amino acids. The DNA of the CDR3 is TGTGCCAGCAGTGTAGGAGGGTATGAAAAACTGTTTTTT. This encodes CASSVGGYEKLFF.

The V and J genes are TRBV30 and TRBJ1-1, with no clear D. The V end lost 2 bases, the J end lost 0 bases, and 4 bases lay between the germline ends. Per germline, CDR1 GTSNPN and CDR2 SVGIG (reference sequence). The CDR3 is 12 residues long. The chain's CDR3 is CAWSSMNTEAFF. The CDR3 region has the DNA TGTGCCTGGAGTAGCATGAACACTGAAGCTTTCTTT. The entire variable domain, with the rest obtained from reference TRBV30 and TRBJ1-1, is as follows: SQTIHQWPATLVQPVGSPLSLECTVEGTSNPNLYWYRQAAGRGLQLLFYSVGIGQISSEVPQNLSASRPQDRQFILSSKKLLLSDSGFYLCAWSSMNTEAFFGQGTRLTVV.

The chain has TRBV5-1 and TRBJ1-3; D is ambiguous. This CDR3 has 15 amino acids. Trimming pared 5 bases from V and 0 bases from J, leaving 12 bases between. Germline V gene sequence: CDR1 SGHRS, CDR2 YFSETQ. CDR3 sequence: CASRAGSGSGNTIYF. CDR3 DNA: TGCGCCAGCAGGGCCGGGAGTGGCTCTGGAAACACCATATATTTT.